Listed below are T cell receptor beta chains from one sample, sequenced in a study of radiotherapy plus CTLA-4 blockade in lung cancer. Sequencing used immunoSEQ multiplex PCR; TCRdb keeps in-frame clones, though not all of them. The sample includes some 94,000 clones, 80% to 85% of them seen just once. The source was peripheral blood, collected from a patient treated with radiotherapy plus ipilimumab. These receptors were collected from a human donor with non-small cell lung cancer that progressed on radiotherapy plus ipilimumab. CDR3s leave out the opening cysteine and the closing phenylalanine or tryptophan. A D gene is named only where the DNA matches it firmly.

-,TRBJ2-3,TRBV28,ASSLEGNGVGDTQY
-,TRBJ2-7,TRBV15,ATSTGGLGSYEQY
TRBD2,TRBJ2-1,TRBV28,ASSSAGGPSYNEQF
-,TRBJ1-1,TRBV7-2,ASSLIFGEAF
TRBD2,TRBJ2-3,TRBV28,ASSLKGLDPDTQY
TRBD1,TRBJ1-2,TRBV6-1,ASTLDRLLGYT
TRBD1,TRBJ1-1,TRBV6-5,ASSSGQLTEAF
-,TRBJ2-3,TRBV7-2,ASSFSVTDPQY
-,TRBJ2-2,TRBV29-1,SVGAGSRGFAGELF
TRBD1,TRBJ1-4,TRBV5-6,ASRRTGGEKLF
TRBD2,TRBJ2-1,TRBV6-1,ASSVTSGSYNEQF
-,TRBJ1-1,TRBV6-5,ASTLDGNTEAF
-,TRBJ2-3,TRBV4-1,ASSQESSGSTIRQY
-,TRBJ2-7,TRBV6-5,ASKVDVSRAYEQY
-,TRBJ2-1,TRBV4-1,ASSQVDLVTYNEQF
-,TRBJ2-3,TRBV6-1,ASTTDTQY
TRBD1,TRBJ1-2,TRBV19,ASRSGTGRLGNYGYT
TRBD2,TRBJ2-2,TRBV5-1,ASSIRRLAENTGELF
-,TRBJ2-1,TRBV2,ASGEWGSYNEQF
-,TRBJ1-4,TRBV6-6,ASTRQATNEKLF
TRBD1,TRBJ1-2,TRBV2,ASRARGPNYGYT
-,TRBJ2-1,TRBV4-1,ASSQAGFNEQF
-,TRBJ2-7,TRBV6-1,ASSEAGENYEQY
TRBD1,TRBJ1-3,TRBV6-1,ASSRQGSGNTIY
-,TRBJ2-3,TRBV18,ASSRGVPGDFGTDTQY
-,TRBJ1-5,TRBV7-3,ASSLSGGNQPQH
-,TRBJ2-7,TRBV18,ASSPGTRAAYEQY
-,TRBJ2-7,TRBV7-9,ASSLSGSEQY
-,TRBJ1-5,TRBV15,ATSRGASNQPQH
TRBD1,TRBJ2-1,TRBV5-1,ASSLARGRDEQF
TRBD1,TRBJ2-2,TRBV5-4,ASSLPRGPLTGELF
TRBD1,TRBJ1-1,TRBV7-9,ASSFDRVTEAF
-,TRBJ1-2,TRBV28,ACEQRVEGYT
-,TRBJ1-4,TRBV28,ASELRSNEKLF
TRBD2,TRBJ2-5,TRBV11-2,ASSIRRTSGQETQY
TRBD2,TRBJ2-1,TRBV2,ASSEALISGSPHDEQF
-,TRBJ2-1,TRBV4-1,ASSQEWTDLYNEQF
TRBD1,TRBJ1-4,TRBV18,ASSPRDSFEKLF
TRBD1,TRBJ1-5,TRBV4-1,ASSQDGTGRNQPQH
-,TRBJ1-2,TRBV10-2,ASLRGAGNGYT
TRBD1,TRBJ1-5,TRBV27,ASSLGGDRVAQPQH
-,TRBJ2-7,TRBV2,ASSGPGGVGFEQY
TRBD1,TRBJ2-7,TRBV7-6,ASSQGPTGTPYEQY
-,TRBJ1-4,TRBV16,ASSRLGEKLF
-,TRBJ1-1,TRBV7-8,ASTSNGIEAF
-,TRBJ1-5,TRBV7-2,ASSLNINQPQH
-,TRBJ2-5,TRBV27,ASSFRTMKTQY
-,TRBJ1-4,TRBV5-6,ASSLYATNEKLF
-,TRBJ1-1,TRBV2,ASIRSGWDTEAF
-,TRBJ1-2,TRBV21-1,ASSKGETDGYT
-,TRBJ1-2,TRBV7-9,ASSHDGIPHGYT
-,TRBJ1-4,TRBV5-1,ASRDGGDINEKLF
-,TRBJ2-4,TRBV7-9,ASSLGTGGPAKNIQY
TRBD2,TRBJ2-1,TRBV5-6,ASSFRGSRYNEQF
TRBD2,TRBJ2-3,TRBV5-1,ASSAFLAGESDTQY